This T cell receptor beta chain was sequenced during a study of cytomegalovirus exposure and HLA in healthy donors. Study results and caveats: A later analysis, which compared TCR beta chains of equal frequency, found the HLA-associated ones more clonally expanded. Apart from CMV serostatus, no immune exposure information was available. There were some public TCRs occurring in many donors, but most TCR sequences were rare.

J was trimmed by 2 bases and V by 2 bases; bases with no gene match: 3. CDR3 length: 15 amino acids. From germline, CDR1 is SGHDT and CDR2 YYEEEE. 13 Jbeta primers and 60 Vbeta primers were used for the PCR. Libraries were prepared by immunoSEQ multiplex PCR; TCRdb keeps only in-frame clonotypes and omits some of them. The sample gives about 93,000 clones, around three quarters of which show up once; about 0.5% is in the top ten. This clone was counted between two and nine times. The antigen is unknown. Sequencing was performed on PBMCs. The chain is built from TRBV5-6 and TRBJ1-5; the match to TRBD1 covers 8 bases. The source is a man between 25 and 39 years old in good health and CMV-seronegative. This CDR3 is CASSFRGLGNQPQHF. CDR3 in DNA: TGTGCCAGCAGCTTCAGGGGGCTCGGCAATCAGCCCCAGCATTTT.